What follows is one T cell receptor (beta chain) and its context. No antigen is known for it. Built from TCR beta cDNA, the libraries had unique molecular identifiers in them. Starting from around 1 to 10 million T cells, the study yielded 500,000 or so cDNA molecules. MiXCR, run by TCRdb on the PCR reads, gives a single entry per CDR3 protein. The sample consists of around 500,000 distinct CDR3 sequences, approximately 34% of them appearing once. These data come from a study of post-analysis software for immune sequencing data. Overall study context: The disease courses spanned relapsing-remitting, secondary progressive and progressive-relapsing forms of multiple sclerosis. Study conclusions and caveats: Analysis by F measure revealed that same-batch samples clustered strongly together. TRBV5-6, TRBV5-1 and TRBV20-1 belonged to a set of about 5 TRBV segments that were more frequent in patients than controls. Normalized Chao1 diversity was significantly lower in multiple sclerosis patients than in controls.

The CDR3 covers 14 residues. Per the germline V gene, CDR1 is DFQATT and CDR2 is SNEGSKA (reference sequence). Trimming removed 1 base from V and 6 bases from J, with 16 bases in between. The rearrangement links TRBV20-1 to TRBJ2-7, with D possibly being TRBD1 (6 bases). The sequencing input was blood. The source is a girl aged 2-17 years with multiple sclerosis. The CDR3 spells CSARVGGINLEQYF. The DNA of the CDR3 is TGCAGTGCTAGAGTAGGGGGAATCAATCTCGAGCAGTACTTC.